The TCR beta chain under discussion was sequenced for a study of tumor and adjacent non-tumor tissue in lung cancer. No cell sorting was done before RNA was extracted from the tissue. Three rounds of nested PCR, following a modified ARM-PCR protocol, produced the TCRbeta library. MiXCR was run by TCRdb on the multiplex PCR reads, yielding one entry per CDR3 protein. Among more than 120,000 distinct CDR3 sequences listed, approximately 66% were seen once. This clonotype was counted a few times. Input material: lung tumor tissue. This clonotype was obtained from a man aged 60 to 69 with small cell lung cancer.

The DNA for the CDR3 is TGTGCCACCAGTATGGCTAGCGGGAACACCGGGGAGCTGTTTTTT. Its translation is CATSMASGNTGELFF. The V gene is TRBV24-1, the J gene TRBJ2-2, with TRBD2 matching 7 bases. The ends lost 6 bases at V and 1 base at J; junction bases unmatched: 4. The CDR3 has 15 amino acids. CDR1 is KGHDR, CDR2 SFDVKD, per germline.